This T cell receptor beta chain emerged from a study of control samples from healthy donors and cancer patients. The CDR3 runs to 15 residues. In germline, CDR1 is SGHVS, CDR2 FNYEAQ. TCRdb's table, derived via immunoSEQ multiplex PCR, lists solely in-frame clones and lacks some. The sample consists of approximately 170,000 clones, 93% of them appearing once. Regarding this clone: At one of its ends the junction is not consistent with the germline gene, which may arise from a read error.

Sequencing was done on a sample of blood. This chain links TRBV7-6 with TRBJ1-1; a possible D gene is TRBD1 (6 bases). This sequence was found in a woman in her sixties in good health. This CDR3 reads CASSLGHRVNTEAFF. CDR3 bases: TGTGCCAGCAGCTTAGGTCACAGGGTGAATACTGAAGCTTTCTTT.